This TCR beta chain was documented in a study of blood T cell repertoires in COVID-19. Study details: T cells, B-cell-depleted T cells, or PBMCs provided the cDNA or gDNA that served as material.

Germline V gene sequence: CDR1 WSHSY, CDR2 SAAADI. The CDR3 length is 15 residues. Deletions cut 4 bases from V and 5 bases from J, with 14 bases between. Methods used by the authors: Reference gene primer amplification in the assay estimated nucleated cell counts. Sequencing used immunoSEQ multiplex PCR; TCRdb keeps in-frame clones, though not all of them. The DNA was the basis for D and trimming; V, J and clone size are from that table. The data contain 100,000 or so clones, 90% to 95% of them singletons. The chain combines TRBV10-2 with TRBJ2-2; D is possibly TRBD2 (6 bases). The sample comprised peripheral blood. This sequence originates from a woman in her forties or fifties in a cohort sampled during active COVID-19. The CDR3 protein is CASSVPSAFTGELFF. CDR3 DNA sequence: TGCGCCAGCAGTGTGCCTAGCGCATTTACCGGGGAGCTGTTTTTT.